Each of the 11 T cell receptor beta chains below was sequenced from the same sample in a study of shared clonotypes between healthy human individuals. Profiled with immunoSEQ multiplex PCR; TCRdb holds only in-frame clones, not every one. The data show 2 million to 2.5 million clones, 85% to 95% seen once. The sample was naive CD4+ T cells sorted from blood. Subset of the sample: CD45RA+ positively selected. The receptors were gathered from a young man in good health.

The genes are TRBV28 and TRBJ1-2; no clear D gene. Germline values: CDR1 MDHEN, CDR2 SYDVKM. This CDR3 contains 13 residues. Trimming pared 8 bases from V and 2 bases from J, leaving 12 bases between. The chain's CDR3 is CASSTSGNYGYTF. Here the CDR3 DNA reads TGTGCCAGCTCAACCTCGGGGAACTATGGCTACACCTTC.

V gene TRBV11-2 combines with J gene TRBJ2-7, with D hard to call. The CDR3 has 12 residues. V shed 5 bases and J shed 7 bases, with 12 bases lying between them. Germline CDR1 and CDR2: SGHAT and FQNNGV. CDR3 sequence reads: CASSPSAGEQYF. The CDR3 DNA reads as TGTGCCAGCAGCCCGTCCGCTGGGGAGCAGTACTTC.

CDR3 residues: CASLRGGSNQPQHF. CDR3 nucleotide sequence: TGTGCCAGCCTCAGGGGTGGGAGCAATCAGCCCCAGCATTTT. V gene TRBV6-1 combines with J gene TRBJ1-5; tentative D call: TRBD1 (6 bases). CDR3 length: 14 amino acids. Looked up from germline, CDR1 is MNHNS and CDR2 is SASEGT. V lost 8 bases and J lost 1, with 12 bases in between.

This clone was recorded a few times. The chain recombines TRBV5-1 with TRBJ1-6; 8 bases align to TRBD1. The germline gives CDR1 SGHRS, CDR2 YFSETQ. The CDR3 totals 15 residues. The V gene end was trimmed by 0 bases and the J gene end by 6 bases; junction bases not matched to a gene: 2. The CDR3 nucleotides are TGCGCCAGCAGCTTGGGGGGGACAGGTAATTCACCCCTCCACTTT. Translating it yields CASSLGGTGNSPLHF.

V gene TRBV6-5 combines with J gene TRBJ2-7; D is uncertain. The V gene lost 5 bases and the J gene lost 4 bases, with 12 bases spanning the gap. Germline assignment: CDR1 MNHEY and CDR2 SVGAGI. This CDR3 has 13 residues. Written as DNA, the CDR3 is TGTGCCAGCAGTCACGGACCGAAATACGAGCAGTACTTC. Amino acids: CASSHGPKYEQYF.

This clone was recorded once. The gene calls are TRBV5-1 and TRBJ1-1; the match to TRBD1 covers 8 bases. The V gene end was trimmed by 7 bases and the J gene end by 6 bases; junction bases not matched to a gene: 20. This CDR3 is built from 17 residues. The germline V gene has CDR1 SGHRS and CDR2 YFSETQ. The CDR3 is CASSNPRGPQVHAEAFF. The CDR3 DNA is TGCGCCAGCTCCAACCCCAGGGGGCCTCAAGTCCATGCTGAAGCTTTCTTT.

The chain recombines TRBV7-9 with TRBJ1-2; D unresolved. Deletions cut 0 bases from V and 0 bases from J, with 8 bases between. The length of the CDR3 is 15 residues. Germline V gene lookup returns CDR1 SEHNR and CDR2 FQNEAQ (reference sequence). The CDR3 protein is CASSLAVAPNYGYTF. In nucleotides, the CDR3 is TGTGCCAGCAGCTTAGCGGTTGCCCCTAACTATGGCTACACCTTC. Combining the CDR3 with reference TRBV7-9 and TRBJ1-2 gives the whole variable domain DTGVSQNPRHKITKRGQNVTFRCDPISEHNRLYWYRQTLGQGPEFLTYFQNEAQLEKSRLLSDRFSAERPKGSFSTLEIQRTEQGDSAMYLCASSLAVAPNYGYTFGSGTRLTVV.

The chain carries TRBV18 and TRBJ1-5; unclear D gene. V lost 3 bases, J lost 5 bases, and 8 bases lay in between. The germline gives CDR1 KGHSH, CDR2 LQKENI. This CDR3 has 13 amino acids. CDR3 protein: CASSPNQDQPQHF. The CDR3 nucleotides are TGTGCCAGCTCACCTAATCAGGATCAGCCCCAGCATTTT.

The genes are TRBV28 and TRBJ1-5; tentative D call: TRBD1 (6 bases). Germline V gives CDR1 MDHEN, CDR2 SYDVKM. The CDR3 runs 16 residues. The germline V and J ends were trimmed by 6 bases and 0 bases, with 15 bases remaining between them. The CDR3 reads CASSLNQGLSNQPQHF. DNA for the CDR3: TGTGCCAGCAGCCTCAACCAGGGGCTTAGCAATCAGCCCCAGCATTTT. The full variable domain, rest sourced from reference TRBV28 and TRBJ1-5, is DVKVTQSSRYLVKRTGEKVFLECVQDMDHENMFWYRQDPGLGLRLIYFSYDVKMKEKGDIPEGYSVSREKKERFSLILESASTNQTSMYLCASSLNQGLSNQPQHFGDGTRLSIL.

The chain couples TRBV19 to TRBJ1-3; D unclear. This CDR3 is built from 15 residues. V lost 5 bases to trimming and J lost 0 bases, with 11 bases between them. Germline lookup yields CDR1 LNHDA and CDR2 SQIVND (reference sequence). CDR3 coding DNA: TGTGCCAGTAGTCTATACACGAGCTCTGGAAACACCATATATTTT. Translation: CASSLYTSSGNTIYF.

This rearrangement joins TRBV6-5 to TRBJ1-6; D is unresolved. V shed 2 bases and J shed 6 bases, with 14 bases lying between them. This CDR3 has 16 amino acids. Germline-derived CDR1 and CDR2 are MNHEY and SVGAGI. The CDR3, as DNA: TGTGCCAGCAGTTACCGACCGGAGCCTACTAATTCACCCCTCCACTTT. Translation: CASSYRPEPTNSPLHF.